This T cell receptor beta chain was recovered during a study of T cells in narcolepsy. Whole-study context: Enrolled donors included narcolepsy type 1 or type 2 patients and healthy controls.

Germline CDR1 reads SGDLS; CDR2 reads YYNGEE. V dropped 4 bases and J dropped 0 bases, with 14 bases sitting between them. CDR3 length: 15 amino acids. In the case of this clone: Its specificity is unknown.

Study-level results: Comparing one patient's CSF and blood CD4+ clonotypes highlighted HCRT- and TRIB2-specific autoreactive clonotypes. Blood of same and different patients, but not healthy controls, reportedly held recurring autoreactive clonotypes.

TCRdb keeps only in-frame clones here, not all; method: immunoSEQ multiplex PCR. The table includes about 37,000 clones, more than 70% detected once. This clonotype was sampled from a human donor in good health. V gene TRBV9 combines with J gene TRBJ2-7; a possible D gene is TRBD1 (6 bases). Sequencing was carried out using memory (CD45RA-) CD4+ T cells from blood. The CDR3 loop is CASSPEPGASYEQYF. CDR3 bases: TGTGCCAGCAGCCCCGAACCAGGGGCCTCCTACGAGCAGTACTTC.